This T cell receptor (beta chain) was captured in a study of CD8 T cells in Susac syndrome. Broader study findings: A relatively small number of individuals underwent TCR sequencing and HLA analysis.

CD8+ and CD4+ T cells taken from blood had their TCR beta sequenced. Relapsing-remitting disease, either stable or active, was present in the treatment-naive patients who were the multiple sclerosis controls. The RNA input was about 0.5 to 1 ug, and it was reverse transcribed with random hexamers. Amplification of TCR beta CDR3 was carried out by immunoSEQ multiplex PCR, which covered 54 Vbeta and 13 Jbeta segments. TCRdb ran MiXCR on the immunoSEQ multiplex PCR reads and lists one entry per CDR3 protein. The sample shows 150,000 to 200,000 distinct CDR3 sequences, 90% to 96% of them seen only once. Worth noting for this clonotype: No antigen is known for it.

CDR1 and CDR2 from the germline V gene are SQVTM and ANQGSEA. This CDR3 spans 12 amino acids. Trimming removed 6 bases from V and 5 bases from J, with 13 bases in between. The rearrangement uses TRBV29-1 and TRBJ1-2, with D perhaps TRBD1 (6 bases). The source of this sequence is a human donor with multiple sclerosis. Sequences were obtained from CD4+ T cells from PBMCs. The CDR3, as DNA: TGCAGCGTCGACCGGGACATATATGGCTACACCTTC. Translated: CSVDRDIYGYTF.